Below are 3 T cell receptor beta chains sequenced from a single sample in a study of graft-versus-host responses after intestinal transplantation listed by TCRdb under 2021. Receptor amplification or capture employed the immunoSEQ multiplex PCR assay. TCRdb took this table from immuneACCESS and kept in-frame rearrangements with V and J called. Such tables lack part of the clones; where checked against another copy, unresolved V genes explain under half of the gap, and the rest is unexplained. The sample table contains about 120,000 clones; only one count was recorded for about 95% of them. The ten top clones hold 3% to 3.5% of the sample. These receptors' targets are unknown. Interpreted using the paper, the time point label stands for: cells obtained before transplantation from donor or recipient. The sample in question was unstimulated CD8+ T cells sorted from spleen or lymph node cells, obtained before intestinal transplant. The receptors originated from a human donor who received an intestinal transplant.

This clone occurred a few times. This chain uses TRBV19 with TRBJ1-1; D is undetermined. CDR3 size: 16 residues. CDR1 and CDR2 from the germline V gene are LNHDA and SQIVND (reference sequence). Between the trimmed V and J ends, which lost 3 bases and 3 bases, there was a span of 17 bases. The chain's CDR3 is CASSISRSTVHTEAFF. The CDR3 DNA reads as TGTGCCAGTAGTATTAGCCGTTCGACGGTCCACACTGAAGCTTTCTTT. The variable domain in full, completed from reference TRBV19 and TRBJ1-1, reads DGGITQSPKYLFRKEGQNVTLSCEQNLNHDAMYWYRQDPGQGLRLIYYSQIVNDFQKGDIAEGYSVSREKKESFPLTVTSAQKNPTAFYLCASSISRSTVHTEAFFGQGTRLTVV.

This chain uses TRBV7-9 with TRBJ2-7; D not resolved. The CDR3 runs 12 residues. V was clipped by 1 base and J by 7 bases, with 8 bases between them. Germline loops: CDR1 SEHNR, CDR2 FQNEAQ (reference sequence). The CDR3 bases are TGTGCCAGCAGCTTAGGTAGGGAAGAGCAGTACTTC. Amino acid sequence: CASSLGREEQYF.

This rearrangement joins TRBV5-1 to TRBJ1-1; a weak D match, TRBD1 (6 bases). In germline, CDR1 is SGHRS, CDR2 YFSETQ. V dropped 5 bases and J dropped 4 bases, with 21 bases sitting between them. The length of the CDR3 is 16 residues. The CDR3: CASRRRGWLDGTEAFF. CDR3 sequence (DNA): TGCGCCAGCAGAAGAAGGGGGTGGCTCGATGGCACTGAAGCTTTCTTT.